Included here is one TCR beta chain sequence, with context. Which antigen it targets is not known. No quality values exist for individual bases; no much larger clone is one base distant. The data are from a study of blood T cell repertoires in COVID-19 (dated by TCRdb to 2018 to 2020). As for the study more broadly: Collaborator samples came from the United States, Italy and Spain and covered acute and convalescent phases of COVID-19. The material from the prospective study consisted of cDNA or gDNA derived from T cells, B-cell-depleted T cells, or PBMCs. Subjects who had been exposed to COVID-19, were actively infected with it, or had recovered from it provided the deeply sampled blood TCRbeta repertoires that made up the dataset. The repertoires were released in a freely available public database intended as a resource for research on the immune response to SARS-CoV-2. Samples were obtained from the ongoing ImmuneRACE study (first 160 participants) and from about 1,300 subjects provided by 6 global collaborators. Nearly every sample came with metadata listing a de-identified subject ID, COVID-19 status, age in years and sex. Where available, HLA class I and class II types were taken from metadata supplied by the sample provider and were not determined by assay-based typing. Here is what the overall study found, with its caveats: The quantity of clinical and demographic metadata differed by source and by participant and was supplied without curation.

The germline V gene encodes CDR1 MNHNS and CDR2 SASEGT. Relative to germline, V is missing 0 bases and J is missing 5 bases, with 6 bases of the junction outside any gene match. The CDR3 runs 15 amino acids, cysteine and phenylalanine included. Only the CDR3 portion is preserved as DNA: 45 bases, with reading frame beginning at the first base. TCRbeta CDR3 regions were amplified from genomic DNA using the immunoSEQ Assay, a bias-controlled multiplex PCR. On the authors' methods: The number of nucleated cells in each sample was estimated from the amplification of reference gene primers within the assay. To quantify the absolute abundance of each unique TCRbeta CDR3 rearrangement, sequence reads were collapsed and filtered. For each sample, productive Simpson clonality was calculated by taking the square root of Simpson's diversity index across productive rearrangements. Not all clones reach the TCRdb copy of this immuneACCESS table, which keeps in-frame sequences only. Checked studies attribute under half of the gap to unresolved V genes and leave the rest unexplained. D and trimming come from the DNA, and the V and J calls and clone size come from that table. Here the sample has about 87,000 clones; approximately 86% occur a single time. The biggest ten clones account for around 5.2% of the sample.

Whole blood was collected in K2EDTA tubes by collaborating institutions according to the institutions' own protocols. For TCRbeta analysis, collaborators shipped samples in one of three forms: frozen whole blood, isolated PBMCs, or DNA extracted from either of those sample types. This clonotype was obtained from a man aged 35-49 years with acute or convalescent COVID-19. The receptor chain draws on TRBV6-1 and TRBJ2-5; TRBD1 aligns with 7 central bases. Sequencing was carried out using peripheral blood. The encoded CDR3 is CASSEADRVWETQYF. The nucleotide sequence is TGTGCCAGCAGTGAAGCTGACAGGGTTTGGGAGACCCAGTACTTC.